This TCR beta chain was found in a study of tumor and adjacent non-tumor tissue in lung cancer. Whole-study context: Each sample yielded a few million productive TCRbeta reads on average. Study outcomes and limitations: Tumor tissue had significantly higher TCR diversity than normal lung. Normal lung showed higher cumulative top 100 clone frequency than tumor. Tumor TCR diversity, when higher, was linked to shorter survival.

As regards this clonotype: Its cognate antigen is unknown.

TCRbeta libraries were built with three rounds of nested PCR, modified from ARM-PCR. One entry per CDR3 protein results from TCRdb running MiXCR on the multiplex PCR reads. Among approximately 68,000 distinct CDR3 sequences listed, around 80% were seen once. Germline-derived CDR1 and CDR2 are ENHRY and SYGVKD. The CDR3 sequence is 13 residues long. Trimming pared 11 bases from V and 1 base from J, leaving 15 bases between. This sample's RNA came from whole unsorted tissue. This non-tumor lung sample came from over 3 cm beyond the tumor edge. This TCR was recovered from a man aged 55-75 years with non-small cell lung cancer. The source material was distant non-tumor lung tissue. The J gene is TRBJ2-7, the V gene TRBV10-3; D remains ambiguous. This CDR3 reads CAVKAPRSYEQYF. CDR3 DNA: TGTGCCGTCAAAGCCCCCAGATCCTACGAGCAGTACTTC.